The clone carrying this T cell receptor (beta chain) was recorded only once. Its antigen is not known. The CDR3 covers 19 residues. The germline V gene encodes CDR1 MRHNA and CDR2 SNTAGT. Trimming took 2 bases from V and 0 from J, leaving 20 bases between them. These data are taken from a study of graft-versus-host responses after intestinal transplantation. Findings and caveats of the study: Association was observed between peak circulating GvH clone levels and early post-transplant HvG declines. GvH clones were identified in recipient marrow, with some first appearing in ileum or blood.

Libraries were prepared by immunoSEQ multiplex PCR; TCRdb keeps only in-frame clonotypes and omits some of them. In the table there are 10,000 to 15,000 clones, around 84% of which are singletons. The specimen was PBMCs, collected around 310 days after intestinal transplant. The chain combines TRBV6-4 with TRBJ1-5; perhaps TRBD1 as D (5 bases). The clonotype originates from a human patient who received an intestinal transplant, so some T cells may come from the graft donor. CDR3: CASSDHPGPPIFSNQPQHF. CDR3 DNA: TGTGCCAGCAGTGACCATCCAGGGCCCCCCATATTTAGCAATCAGCCCCAGCATTTT.